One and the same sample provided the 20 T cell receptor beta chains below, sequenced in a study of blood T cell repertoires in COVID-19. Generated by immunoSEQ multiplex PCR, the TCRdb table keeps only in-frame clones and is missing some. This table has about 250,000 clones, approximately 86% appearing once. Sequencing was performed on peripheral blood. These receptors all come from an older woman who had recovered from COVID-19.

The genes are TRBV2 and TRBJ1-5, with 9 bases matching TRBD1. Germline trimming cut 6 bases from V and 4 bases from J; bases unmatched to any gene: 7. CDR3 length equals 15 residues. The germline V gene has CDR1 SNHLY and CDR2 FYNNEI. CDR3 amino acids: CASSRTGTGNQPQHF. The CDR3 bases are TGTGCCAGCAGCCGAACCGGGACAGGGAATCAGCCCCAGCATTTT.

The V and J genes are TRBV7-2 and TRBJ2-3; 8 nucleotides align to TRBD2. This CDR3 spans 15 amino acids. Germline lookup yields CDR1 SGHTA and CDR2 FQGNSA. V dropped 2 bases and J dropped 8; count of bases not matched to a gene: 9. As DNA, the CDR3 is TGTGCCAGCAGCTTAACGGGGGGGCAGGCGGGTACGCAGTATTTT. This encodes CASSLTGGQAGTQYF.

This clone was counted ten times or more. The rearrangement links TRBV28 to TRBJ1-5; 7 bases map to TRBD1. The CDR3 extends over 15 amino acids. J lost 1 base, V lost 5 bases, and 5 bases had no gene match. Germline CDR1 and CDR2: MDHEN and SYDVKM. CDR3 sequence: CASSDGTESNQPQHF. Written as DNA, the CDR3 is TGTGCCAGCAGTGATGGGACAGAGAGCAATCAGCCCCAGCATTTT.

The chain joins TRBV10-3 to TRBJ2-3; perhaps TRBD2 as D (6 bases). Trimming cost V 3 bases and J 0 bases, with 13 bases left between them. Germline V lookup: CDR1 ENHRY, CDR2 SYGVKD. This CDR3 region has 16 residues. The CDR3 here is CAISDPTRGSTDTQYF. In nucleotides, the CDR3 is TGTGCCATCAGTGACCCCACGCGGGGTAGCACAGATACGCAGTATTTT.

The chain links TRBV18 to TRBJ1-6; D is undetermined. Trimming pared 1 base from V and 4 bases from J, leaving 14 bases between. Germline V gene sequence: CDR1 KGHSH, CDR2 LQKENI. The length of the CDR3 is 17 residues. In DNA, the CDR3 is TGTGCCAGCTCACCACAGGGCCCAAGCGGTTATAATTCACCCCTCCACTTT. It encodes CASSPQGPSGYNSPLHF.

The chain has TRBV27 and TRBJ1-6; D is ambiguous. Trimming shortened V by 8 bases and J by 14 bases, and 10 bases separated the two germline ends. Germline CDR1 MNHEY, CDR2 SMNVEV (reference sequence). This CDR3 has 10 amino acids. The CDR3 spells CASSPVSLHF. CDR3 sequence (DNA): TGTGCCAGCTCTCCGGTCTCCCTCCACTTT.

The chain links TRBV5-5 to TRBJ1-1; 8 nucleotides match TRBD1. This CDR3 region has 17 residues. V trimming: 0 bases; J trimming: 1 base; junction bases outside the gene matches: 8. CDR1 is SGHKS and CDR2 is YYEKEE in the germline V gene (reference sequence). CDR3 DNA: TGTGCCAGCAGCTTGGGAGCCTTCGGACAGGGGAACACTGAAGCTTTCTTT. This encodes CASSLGAFGQGNTEAFF.

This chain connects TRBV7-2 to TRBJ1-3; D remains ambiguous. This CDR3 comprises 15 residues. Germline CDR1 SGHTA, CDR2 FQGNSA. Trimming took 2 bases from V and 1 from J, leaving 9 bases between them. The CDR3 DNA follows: TGTGCCAGCAGCTTAAGCGGCTCATCTGGAAACACCATATATTTT. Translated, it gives CASSLSGSSGNTIYF.

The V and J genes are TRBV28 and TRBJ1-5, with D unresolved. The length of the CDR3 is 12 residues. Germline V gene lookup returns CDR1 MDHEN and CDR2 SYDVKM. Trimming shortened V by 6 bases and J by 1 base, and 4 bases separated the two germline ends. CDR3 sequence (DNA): TGTGCCAGCAGCGTGAGCAATCAGCCCCAGCATTTT. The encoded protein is CASSVSNQPQHF.

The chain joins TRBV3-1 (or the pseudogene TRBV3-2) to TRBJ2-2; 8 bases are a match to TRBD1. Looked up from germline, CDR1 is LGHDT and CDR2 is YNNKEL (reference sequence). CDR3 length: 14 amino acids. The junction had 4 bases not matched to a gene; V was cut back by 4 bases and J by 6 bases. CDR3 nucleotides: TGTGCCAGCAGCCCACGGACAGGGTCCGGGGAGCTGTTTTTT. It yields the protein CASSPRTGSGELFF.

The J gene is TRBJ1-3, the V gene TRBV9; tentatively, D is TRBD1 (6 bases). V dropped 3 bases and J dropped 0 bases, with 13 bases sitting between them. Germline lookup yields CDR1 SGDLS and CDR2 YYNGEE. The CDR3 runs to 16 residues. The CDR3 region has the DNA TGTGCCAGCAGCGACCAGGACAGCAACTCTGGAAACACCATATATTTT. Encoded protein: CASSDQDSNSGNTIYF.

For the CDR3, the DNA is TGTGCCAGCAGCTTAAGTTCCGGGGGGAACACAGATACGCAGTATTTT. It translates to CASSLSSGGNTDTQYF. The chain couples TRBV7-3 to TRBJ2-3; 7 nucleotides match TRBD2. CDR3 length: 16 residues. J was trimmed by 2 bases and V by 1 base; bases with no gene match: 6. Germline assignment: CDR1 SGHTA and CDR2 FQGTGA.

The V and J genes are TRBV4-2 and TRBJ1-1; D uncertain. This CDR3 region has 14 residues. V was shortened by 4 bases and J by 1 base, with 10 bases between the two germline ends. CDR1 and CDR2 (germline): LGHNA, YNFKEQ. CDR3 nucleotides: TGTGCCAGCAGCCCCTTCGGGAGGAACACTGAAGCTTTCTTT. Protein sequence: CASSPFGRNTEAFF.

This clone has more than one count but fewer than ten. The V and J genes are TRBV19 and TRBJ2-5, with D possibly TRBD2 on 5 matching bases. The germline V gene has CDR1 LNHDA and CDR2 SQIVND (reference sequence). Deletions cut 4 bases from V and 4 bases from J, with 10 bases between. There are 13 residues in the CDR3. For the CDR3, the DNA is TGTGCCAGTAGTACCGGGGTAAGAGAGACCCAGTACTTC. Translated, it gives CASSTGVRETQYF.

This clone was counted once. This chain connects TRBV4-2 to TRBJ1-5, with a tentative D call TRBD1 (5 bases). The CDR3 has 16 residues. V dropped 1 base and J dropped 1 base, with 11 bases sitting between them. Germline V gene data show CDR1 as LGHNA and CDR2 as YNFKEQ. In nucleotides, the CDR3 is TGTGCCAGCAGCCAAGCCCAAGGGGCAAGCAATCAGCCCCAGCATTTT. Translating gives CASSQAQGASNQPQHF.

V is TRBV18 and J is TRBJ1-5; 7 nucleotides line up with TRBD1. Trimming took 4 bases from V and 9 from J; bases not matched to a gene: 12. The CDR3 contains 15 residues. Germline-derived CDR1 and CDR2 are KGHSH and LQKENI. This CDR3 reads CASSRTGVLSSPQHF. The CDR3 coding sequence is TGTGCCAGCTCACGTACAGGGGTTCTAAGCTCGCCCCAGCATTTT.

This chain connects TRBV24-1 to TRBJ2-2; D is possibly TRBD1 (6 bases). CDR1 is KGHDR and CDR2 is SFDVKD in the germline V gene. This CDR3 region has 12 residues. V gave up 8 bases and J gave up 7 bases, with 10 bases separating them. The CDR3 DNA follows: TGTGCCACCACAGGGGCCGGCGGGGAGCTGTTTTTT. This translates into CATTGAGGELFF.

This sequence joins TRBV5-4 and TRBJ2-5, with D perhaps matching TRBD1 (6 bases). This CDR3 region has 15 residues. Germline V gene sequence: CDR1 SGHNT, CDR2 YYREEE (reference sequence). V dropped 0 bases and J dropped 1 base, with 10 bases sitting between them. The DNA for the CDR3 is TGTGCCAGCAGCTTGGGTGTGGGGGCCCAAGAGACCCAGTACTTC. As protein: CASSLGVGAQETQYF.

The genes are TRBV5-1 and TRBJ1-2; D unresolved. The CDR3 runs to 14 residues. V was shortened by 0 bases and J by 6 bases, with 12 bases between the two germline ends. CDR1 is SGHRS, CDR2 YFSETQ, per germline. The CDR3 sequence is CASSLAGLVDGYTF. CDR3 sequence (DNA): TGCGCCAGCAGCTTGGCGGGTCTGGTTGATGGCTACACCTTC.

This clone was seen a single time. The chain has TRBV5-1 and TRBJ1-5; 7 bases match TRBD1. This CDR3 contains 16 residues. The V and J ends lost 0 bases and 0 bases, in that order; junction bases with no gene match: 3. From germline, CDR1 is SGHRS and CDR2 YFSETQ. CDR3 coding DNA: TGCGCCAGCAGCTTGGCGGCAGGGGGTAGCAATCAGCCCCAGCATTTT. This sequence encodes CASSLAAGGSNQPQHF.